This passage covers 27 T cell receptor beta chains from one sample sequenced in a study of CXCR3-negative and CXCR3-positive naive CD8 T cells. The study, taken as a whole, reports: Naive cells positive for CXCR3 carried more hydrophobic TRB CDR3s than CXCR3-negative ones.

The authors made the TRB cDNA libraries by 5' RACE using UMI labels. From the 5' RACE reads, TCRdb lists one entry per CDR3 protein and no DNA. The sample table includes 84,000 or so distinct CDR3 sequences. The antigens of these receptors remain unknown. What was sequenced was naive CXCR3+ CD8+ T cells from blood. This sample's subset: CD45RO-CCR7+CD27+CD95- naive CD8+ T cells expressing CXCR3 (TNR3+). These receptors were taken from a human donor in good health. Some clones in this sample may be carry-over from other donors' samples.

The chain has TRBV5-6 and TRBJ2-4; the TRBD1 assignment by TCRdb is unverifiable without DNA. Germline V gene data show CDR1 as SGHDT and CDR2 as YYEEEE. The CDR3 is 13 amino acids. CDR3 sequence: CASSLVGQAVQYF.

J is TRBJ2-1 and V is TRBV4-1; the D call of TRBD1 rests on TCRdb alone, since no DNA is present to check it. In germline, CDR1 is MGHRA, CDR2 YSYEKL. CDR3 size: 16 residues. The CDR3: CASSPIRQGIGNEQFF.

J is TRBJ2-3 and V is TRBV12-3 or TRBV12-4; lacking DNA, the TRBD1 call made by TCRdb goes unchecked. The CDR3 runs 16 residues. CDR3 loop: CASTFSGTAALNTQYF.

The rearrangement uses TRBV29-1 and TRBJ2-7; TCRdb proposes TRBD1, but this gene call is untestable without DNA. The V gene's germline CDR1 is SQVTM and CDR2 ANQGSEA. The CDR3 sequence is 14 residues long. The CDR3 is CSAVTGTGAYEQYF.

The V gene is TRBV29-1, the J gene TRBJ2-7; checking the TCRdb D call of TRBD2 is not possible without DNA. Per the germline V gene, CDR1 is SQVTM and CDR2 is ANQGSEA. This CDR3 region has 13 residues. The CDR3 loop is CSTTQGLSYEQYF.

The chain joins TRBV28 to TRBJ2-1; TCRdb selects TRBD1, and the lack of DNA leaves this call unchecked. The CDR3 has 15 amino acids. Germline CDR1 and CDR2: MDHEN and SYDVKM. This chain's CDR3 is CASSHTGQEYNEQFF.

The V call is TRBV28, the J call TRBJ2-7; absent DNA, TCRdb's TRBD2 call cannot be checked. This CDR3 is 14 amino acids long. Germline values: CDR1 MDHEN, CDR2 SYDVKM. CDR3 amino acids: CASSPFGEGYEQYF.

The chain's CDR3 is CAIPPVTYNEQFF. The chain combines TRBV28 with TRBJ2-1; TCRdb designates TRBD1, a call that cannot be tested without DNA. The CDR3 totals 13 residues. CDR1 is MDHEN, CDR2 SYDVKM, per germline.

V and J are TRBV7-6 and TRBJ2-1; TCRdb picks TRBD1, but there is no DNA to check that call. CDR3 size: 13 residues. Germline V CDR1 and CDR2: SGHVS, FNYEAQ. This CDR3 reads CASSSTGDGEQFF.

The genes are TRBV7-9 and TRBJ1-2. The CDR3 loop spans 12 amino acids. Germline assignment: CDR1 SEHNR and CDR2 FQNEAQ (reference sequence). The CDR3: CASARGEGYYTF.

The gene calls are TRBV13 and TRBJ1-4; as DNA is missing, the TRBD1 call by TCRdb cannot be tested. This CDR3 comprises 15 residues. Germline lookup yields CDR1 PRHDT and CDR2 FYEKMQ (reference sequence). CDR3 amino acids: CASATMTGTAEKLFF.

This chain joins TRBV6-2 or TRBV6-3 and TRBJ2-5; TCRdb outputs TRBD1, but without DNA this stays unchecked. The germline V gene has CDR1 MNHEY and CDR2 SVGEGT. This CDR3 is 13 amino acids long. The CDR3 reads CATDRDPQETQYF.

The CDR3 sequence is CASSLVGRAGGELFF. This chain connects TRBV7-6 to TRBJ2-2; TCRdb returns TRBD2, unconfirmable since there is no DNA. CDR3 length: 15 residues. CDR1 SGHVS and CDR2 FNYEAQ come from the germline V gene.

The chain links TRBV5-1 to TRBJ2-1; as DNA is missing, the TRBD1 call by TCRdb cannot be tested. The germline gives CDR1 SGHRS, CDR2 YFSETQ. CDR3 length equals 14 residues. CDR3 in amino acids: CASSPGRSIDEQFF.

The V call is TRBV5-1, the J call TRBJ2-3; TCRdb's D call of TRBD1 is untestable without DNA. Germline values: CDR1 SGHRS, CDR2 YFSETQ. The CDR3 is made up of 17 amino acids. CDR3 sequence: CASSMGQPIAPTDTQYF.

The chain joins TRBV11-2 to TRBJ2-7; lacking DNA, the TRBD1 call made by TCRdb goes unchecked. CDR1 and CDR2 (germline): SGHAT, FQNNGV. This CDR3 comprises 17 residues. The CDR3 spells CASSFETGTGYSYEQYF.

The chain carries TRBV7-2 and TRBJ2-3; TCRdb reports TRBD1, a call that lacks DNA to check it against. Germline-derived CDR1 and CDR2 are SGHTA and FQGNSA. CDR3 length equals 16 residues. The CDR3 region is CASTTTGTVRTDTQYF.

The gene calls are TRBV29-1 and TRBJ2-7; TCRdb calls TRBD1, which cannot be checked without DNA. The germline V gene has CDR1 SQVTM and CDR2 ANQGSEA. This CDR3 has 11 amino acids. CDR3 region: CSVGTGGEQYF.

J is TRBJ2-1 and V is TRBV27; as DNA is missing, the TRBD2 call by TCRdb cannot be tested. The V gene's germline CDR1 is MNHEY and CDR2 SMNVEV (reference sequence). The length of the CDR3 is 15 residues. CDR3 amino acids: CASSSVVEANNEQFF.

The CDR3 loop is CASSYNRETGELFF. The V gene is TRBV6-2 or TRBV6-3, the J gene TRBJ2-2; TCRdb's D call of TRBD1 is untestable without DNA. The CDR3 sequence is 14 residues long. Germline assignment: CDR1 MNHEY and CDR2 SVGEGT.

Here the CDR3 reads CASSFKRGTGELFF. V and J are TRBV7-6 and TRBJ2-2. The CDR3 runs to 14 residues. CDR1 and CDR2 (germline): SGHVS, FNYEAQ.

The J gene is TRBJ2-1, the V gene TRBV28; TCRdb reports TRBD2, a call that lacks DNA to check it against. The CDR3 is made up of 15 amino acids. Germline-derived CDR1 and CDR2 are MDHEN and SYDVKM. The CDR3 sequence is CASSSREGDGNEQFF.

The chain uses TRBV28 and TRBJ2-7. The CDR3 contains 12 residues. Per the germline V gene, CDR1 is MDHEN and CDR2 is SYDVKM. This CDR3 reads CASSFVSYEQYF.

The J gene is TRBJ2-1, the V gene TRBV11-2; TCRdb's D gene call, TRBD1, goes unchecked for lack of DNA. The CDR3 extends over 17 amino acids. Germline V gene data show CDR1 as SGHAT and CDR2 as FQNNGV. The CDR3 spells CASSPSPGTAFYNEQFF. The complete variable domain, with remaining parts taken from reference TRBV11-2 and TRBJ2-1, reads EAGVAQSPRYKIIEKRQSVAFWCNPISGHATLYWYQQILGQGPKLLIQFQNNGVVDDSQLPKDRFSAERLKGVDSTLKIQPAKLEDSAVYLCASSPSPGTAFYNEQFFGPGTRLTVL.

The chain is built from TRBV7-9 and TRBJ2-1; TCRdb reports TRBD1, a call that lacks DNA to check it against. The CDR3 length is 19 residues. Per the germline V gene, CDR1 is SEHNR and CDR2 is FQNEAQ (reference sequence). The CDR3 is CASSLVGTGGEASYNEQFF.

The V and J genes are TRBV3-1 and TRBJ1-2; the D call from TCRdb, TRBD1, cannot be confirmed without DNA. CDR1 is LGHDT and CDR2 is YNNKEL in the germline V gene (reference sequence). The CDR3 covers 18 residues. CDR3 loop: CASSQVLDTDPENYGYTF.

The V gene is TRBV2, the J gene TRBJ1-1; TCRdb outputs TRBD1, but without DNA this stays unchecked. CDR3 size: 15 residues. Germline CDR1 is SNHLY and CDR2 is FYNNEI. The CDR3 sequence: CASSEPKGLGTEAFF.